Below are 29 T cell receptor beta chains sequenced from a single sample in a study of blood T cell repertoires in COVID-19. Produced via immunoSEQ multiplex PCR; TCRdb's table is partial and in-frame only. The profile shows about 110,000 clones, approximately 82% of them singletons. The sample was peripheral blood. The receptor source for this set is a woman aged 80 or over with active or convalescent COVID-19.

Concerning this clone: No DNA is shown, since the ends of the CDR3 on it are uncertain; the CDR3 is the one TCRdb lists. This chain links TRBV12-2 with TRBJ2-7; TRBD1 is the table's D call and was not checked against the DNA. TRBV12-2 has pseudogene status. The CDR3 adds up to 18 amino acids, both ends counted. The CDR3 is CASRWWGQGICYRYEQYF.

V usage is TRBV30 and J usage is TRBJ2-1; tentatively, D is TRBD2 (6 bases). This CDR3 has 13 residues. CDR1 is GTSNPN, CDR2 SVGIG, per germline (reference sequence). Trimming stripped 2 bases from V and 9 bases from J, with 14 bases between. CDR3: CAWSRGGGREQFF. In nucleotides, the CDR3 is TGTGCCTGGAGTAGGGGAGGTGGGCGTGAGCAGTTCTTC. Full variable domain (remainder filled in from reference TRBV30 and TRBJ2-1): SQTIHQWPATLVQPVGSPLSLECTVEGTSNPNLYWYRQAAGRGLQLLFYSVGIGQISSEVPQNLSASRPQDRQFILSSKKLLLSDSGFYLCAWSRGGGREQFFGPGTRLTVL.

As DNA, the CDR3 is TGCAGCGTTGGGTCCCAGGGGCAGGGGACTGAAGCTTTCTTT. Translating gives CSVGSQGQGTEAFF. V usage is TRBV29-1 and J usage is TRBJ1-1, with D possibly being TRBD1 (6 bases). V lost 4 bases to trimming and J lost 5 bases, with 17 bases between them. The CDR3 is made up of 14 amino acids. Germline loops: CDR1 SQVTM, CDR2 ANQGSEA.

This clone has a single count. The gene calls are TRBV19 and TRBJ2-7; 8 nucleotides match TRBD1. The germline gives CDR1 LNHDA, CDR2 SQIVND (reference sequence). The trim removed 1 base at V and 2 bases at J, leaving 4 bases unmatched. The length of the CDR3 is 15 residues. CDR3 sequence reads: CASSIVGQATYEQYF. The CDR3 nucleotides read TGTGCCAGTAGTATAGTGGGACAGGCAACCTACGAGCAGTACTTC.

The chain employs TRBV19 and TRBJ1-1; no firm D call. The CDR3 extends over 14 amino acids. From germline, CDR1 is LNHDA and CDR2 SQIVND (reference sequence). The V and J ends lost 5 bases and 0 bases respectively, with 10 bases between them. The CDR3 region is CASSPGWLNTEAFF. The CDR3, as DNA: TGTGCCAGTAGTCCAGGATGGCTGAACACTGAAGCTTTCTTT. The whole variable domain, filled in from reference TRBV19 and TRBJ1-1, reads DGGITQSPKYLFRKEGQNVTLSCEQNLNHDAMYWYRQDPGQGLRLIYYSQIVNDFQKGDIAEGYSVSREKKESFPLTVTSAQKNPTAFYLCASSPGWLNTEAFFGQGTRLTVV.

In this sample, this clone turned up a few times. V is TRBV19 and J is TRBJ1-2; 8 nucleotides align to TRBD1. CDR1 is LNHDA and CDR2 is SQIVND in the germline V gene (reference sequence). The V and J ends lost 4 bases and 2 bases, in that order; junction bases with no gene match: 6. The CDR3 is 15 residues long. The CDR3 loop is CASSRTGTSNYGYTF. The CDR3 coding sequence is TGTGCCAGTAGTAGGACAGGGACCTCAAACTATGGCTACACCTTC.

The V gene is TRBV30, the J gene TRBJ1-6, with D hard to call. CDR1 GTSNPN and CDR2 SVGIG come from the germline V gene (reference sequence). Trimming cost V 1 base and J 0 bases, with 13 bases left between them. The CDR3 is made up of 17 amino acids. The CDR3 sequence is CAWSGGTRSSYNSPLHF. CDR3 in DNA: TGTGCCTGGAGTGGTGGTACCCGGAGCTCCTATAATTCACCCCTCCACTTT.

The CDR3 nucleotides are TGCGCCAGCAGTTCGTCTCCCGGGACTAGAGGGATCGGGGAGCTGTTTTTT. It encodes CASSSSPGTRGIGELFF. The chain uses TRBV5-1 and TRBJ2-2; 8 positions match TRBD2. Trimming removed 5 bases from V and 7 bases from J; junction bases left unmatched: 16. This CDR3 has 17 residues. Per germline, CDR1 SGHRS and CDR2 YFSETQ.

V and J are TRBV3-1 (or the pseudogene TRBV3-2) and TRBJ2-3, with a possible D match to TRBD2 (5 bases). The CDR3 is 14 residues long. The V end lost 5 bases, the J end lost 1 base, and 10 bases lay between the germline ends. Per the germline V gene, CDR1 is LGHDT and CDR2 is YNNKEL (reference sequence). The CDR3, as DNA: TGTGCCAGCAGCGAAGGAGCGGGCACAGATACGCAGTATTTT. Translation gives CASSEGAGTDTQYF.

The rearrangement links TRBV6-6 to TRBJ2-5; D is possibly TRBD2 (6 bases). The length of the CDR3 is 13 residues. The V gene lost 7 bases and the J gene lost 9 bases, with 18 bases spanning the gap. Germline V gene lookup returns CDR1 MNHNY and CDR2 SVGAGI (reference sequence). CDR3 coding DNA: TGTGCCAGCACCCCGGGACTTCTTCTGGCCCAGTACTTC. It is translated as CASTPGLLLAQYF.

This chain joins TRBV28 and TRBJ2-7; 7 bases align to TRBD1. Germline V gives CDR1 MDHEN, CDR2 SYDVKM. V shed 5 bases, J shed 0 bases, and the junction held 13 bases outside the gene matches. The CDR3 is made up of 17 amino acids. Here the CDR3 DNA reads TGTGCCAGCAGTACCCCGACAGGGCCATCGAGCTCCTACGAGCAGTACTTC. This encodes CASSTPTGPSSSYEQYF.

The chain links TRBV3-1 (or the pseudogene TRBV3-2) to TRBJ1-1; D is unresolved. CDR3 length: 11 amino acids. The germline V and J ends were trimmed by 4 bases and 6 bases, with 6 bases remaining between them. Per the germline V gene, CDR1 is LGHDT and CDR2 is YNNKEL (reference sequence). The CDR3 nucleotides are TGTGCCAGCAGCCTCGGGGCTGAAGCTTTCTTT. This translates into CASSLGAEAFF.

The CDR3 DNA sequence: TGCGCCAGCAGCCCGGGGACAGCTGGGGGCTATGGCTACACCTTC. Translated, it gives CASSPGTAGGYGYTF. This sequence joins TRBV5-1 and TRBJ1-2; 7 nucleotides agree with TRBD1. This CDR3 is 15 amino acids long. Germline-derived CDR1 and CDR2 are SGHRS and YFSETQ. V dropped 4 bases and J dropped 4; count of bases not matched to a gene: 10.

The V gene is TRBV3-1 (or the pseudogene TRBV3-2), the J gene TRBJ1-1, with D tentatively TRBD1 (5 bases). Germline V lookup: CDR1 LGHDT, CDR2 YNNKEL (reference sequence). V lost 7 bases to trimming and J lost 1 base, with 10 bases between them. The CDR3 runs to 13 residues. Here the CDR3 reads CASTPTANTEAFF. The DNA for the CDR3 is TGTGCCAGCACCCCGACAGCGAACACTGAAGCTTTCTTT.

This rearrangement joins TRBV28 to TRBJ1-1, with TRBD1 matching 9 bases. After removal of 6 bases from V and 4 bases from J, the junction contained 15 bases not matched to a gene. Germline CDR1 MDHEN, CDR2 SYDVKM. The CDR3 contains 17 residues. CDR3 sequence (DNA): TGTGCCAGCAGCCCGACCGGGACAGGGATTCCTGGCACTGAAGCTTTCTTT. It translates to CASSPTGTGIPGTEAFF.

This chain links TRBV12-3 or TRBV12-4 with TRBJ1-2; TRBD1 aligns across 10 bases. The V gene end was trimmed by 6 bases and the J gene end by 6 bases; junction bases not matched to a gene: 1. CDR3 size: 12 residues. CDR3 sequence reads: CASRGTGDGYTF. CDR3 bases: TGTGCCAGCAGGGGGACAGGGGATGGCTACACCTTC.

This clone was counted a single time. The chain links TRBV10-2 to TRBJ2-2, with 11 bases lining up with TRBD2. The CDR3 totals 14 residues. Trimming at V came to 10 bases and at J to 6 bases, leaving 7 bases not matched to a gene. Germline V lookup: CDR1 WSHSY, CDR2 SAAADI. The DNA of the CDR3 is TGCGCCACCGCAGGTAGCGGGAGGGCCGGGGAGCTGTTTTTT. This translates into CATAGSGRAGELFF.

The sample holds a few counts of this clone. CDR3: CASSQVRGGTEAFF. The CDR3 nucleotides are TGTGCCAGCAGCCAAGTCCGGGGTGGTACTGAAGCTTTCTTT. The chain carries TRBV3-1 (or the pseudogene TRBV3-2) and TRBJ1-1; D is uncertain. Trimming shortened V by 1 base and J by 5 bases, and 11 bases separated the two germline ends. The CDR3 has 14 amino acids. CDR1 LGHDT and CDR2 YNNKEL come from the germline V gene (reference sequence).

The rearrangement uses TRBV6-5 and TRBJ2-7; TRBD2 aligns across 11 bases. The V segment lost 6 bases and the J segment 5 bases; nucleotides outside the gene matches: 6. CDR1 and CDR2 from the germline V gene are MNHEY and SVGAGI. The CDR3 has 14 amino acids. CDR3 amino acids: CASSRTSGLDEQYF. The CDR3 DNA sequence: TGTGCCAGCAGCCGGACTAGCGGGCTCGACGAGCAGTACTTC.

This chain uses TRBV2 with TRBJ1-5, with TRBD1 matching 8 bases. Losses at the gene ends were 4 bases for V and 6 bases for J; bases not matched to a gene: 11. CDR3 length equals 16 residues. Germline values: CDR1 SNHLY, CDR2 FYNNEI. The CDR3 sequence is CASSVAHGDRSQPQHF. As DNA, the CDR3 is TGTGCCAGCAGTGTTGCCCATGGGGACAGGAGTCAGCCCCAGCATTTT.

V and J are TRBV29-1 and TRBJ2-2; 7 bases fit TRBD1. There are 13 residues in the CDR3. The ends lost 6 bases at V and 5 bases at J; junction bases unmatched: 6. Germline V gene data show CDR1 as SQVTM and CDR2 as ANQGSEA. The CDR3: CSVQRTGTGELFF. For the CDR3, the DNA is TGCAGCGTACAGAGGACAGGAACCGGGGAGCTGTTTTTT.

The chain employs TRBV18 and TRBJ2-7, with 8 bases matching TRBD1. Germline-derived CDR1 and CDR2 are KGHSH and LQKENI. Trimming removed 6 bases from V and 6 bases from J; junction bases left unmatched: 10. The CDR3 extends over 14 amino acids. CDR3: CASSPGQEEREQYF. As DNA, the CDR3 is TGTGCCAGCTCCCCGGGACAGGAAGAACGCGAGCAGTACTTC.

The chain couples TRBV25-1 to TRBJ2-3; 9 nucleotides match TRBD2. With 4 bases clipped from V and 2 bases from J, the junction kept 7 bases outside the gene matches. CDR3 length: 16 residues. Per germline, CDR1 MGHDK and CDR2 SYGVNS. CDR3 nucleotides: TGTGCCAGCAGTGGCACTAGCGGGCCTTCCACAGATACGCAGTATTTT. Its protein is CASSGTSGPSTDTQYF.

The chain has TRBV3-1 (or the pseudogene TRBV3-2) and TRBJ2-4; D gene uncertain. V shed 0 bases and J shed 6 bases, with 6 bases lying between them. In germline, CDR1 is LGHDT, CDR2 YNNKEL (reference sequence). The CDR3 extends over 13 amino acids. DNA for the CDR3: TGTGCCAGCAGCCAAGAAGAGAGAAACATTCAGTACTTC. Translating gives CASSQEERNIQYF.

Note on this clone: One end of the junction varies from germline; a read error may be responsible. DNA for the CDR3: TGTGCCAGCAGCCCTACTAGCGGAAGCTCCTACGAGCGGTACTTC. Translating it yields CASSPTSGSSYERYF. The genes are TRBV5-4 and TRBJ2-7; the match to TRBD2 covers 8 bases. The CDR3 contains 15 residues. Germline lookup yields CDR1 SGHNT and CDR2 YYREEE (reference sequence).

The table lists this clone with a count of one. This chain connects TRBV28 to TRBJ2-4, with 7 bases identical to TRBD1. Germline CDR1 is MDHEN and CDR2 is SYDVKM. J was trimmed by 0 bases and V by 5 bases; bases with no gene match: 10. The CDR3 is 17 amino acids. The CDR3 protein is CASSHGTASLAKNIQYF. The CDR3 DNA follows: TGTGCCAGCAGTCACGGGACAGCATCTCTAGCCAAAAACATTCAGTACTTC.

The CDR3 loop is CASSHIQVLNTGELFF. The DNA for the CDR3 is TGTGCCAGCAGCCACATTCAGGTCCTCAACACCGGGGAGCTGTTTTTT. This sequence joins TRBV7-9 and TRBJ2-2, with D hard to call. This CDR3 region has 16 residues. Between the trimmed V and J ends, which lost 5 bases and 2 bases, there was a span of 15 bases. Per germline, CDR1 SEHNR and CDR2 FQNEAQ (reference sequence).

The CDR3 DNA sequence: TGTGCCAGCAGTGCGAGTGGAGGATCGTACAATGAGCAGTTCTTC. Encoded protein: CASSASGGSYNEQFF. The rearrangement joins TRBV28 to TRBJ2-1; D possibly corresponds to TRBD2 (5 bases). Germline V CDR1 and CDR2: MDHEN, SYDVKM. There are 15 residues in the CDR3. V shed 5 bases and J shed 4 bases, with 15 bases lying between them.

The chain couples TRBV19 to TRBJ2-7, with 9 positions matching TRBD2. CDR1 is LNHDA, CDR2 SQIVND, per germline (reference sequence). The CDR3 length is 14 residues. After removal of 8 bases from V and 7 bases from J, the junction contained 12 bases not matched to a gene. The CDR3 protein is CASFSGSPPLEQYF. Here the CDR3 DNA reads TGTGCCAGTTTTAGCGGGAGTCCCCCTCTGGAGCAGTACTTC.